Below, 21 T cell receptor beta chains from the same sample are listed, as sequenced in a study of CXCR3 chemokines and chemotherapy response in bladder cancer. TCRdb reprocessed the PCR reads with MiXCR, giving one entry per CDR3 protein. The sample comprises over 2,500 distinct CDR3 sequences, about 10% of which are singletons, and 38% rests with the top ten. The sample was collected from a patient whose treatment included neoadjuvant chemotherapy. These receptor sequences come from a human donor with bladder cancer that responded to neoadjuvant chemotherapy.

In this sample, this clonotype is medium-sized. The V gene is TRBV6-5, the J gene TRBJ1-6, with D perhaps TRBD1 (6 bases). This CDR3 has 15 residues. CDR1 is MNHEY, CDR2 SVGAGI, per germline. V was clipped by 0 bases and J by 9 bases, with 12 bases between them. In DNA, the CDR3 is TGTGCCAGCAGTTACTCTGGAGGGGGAACTTCACCCCTCCACTTT. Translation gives CASSYSGGGTSPLHF.

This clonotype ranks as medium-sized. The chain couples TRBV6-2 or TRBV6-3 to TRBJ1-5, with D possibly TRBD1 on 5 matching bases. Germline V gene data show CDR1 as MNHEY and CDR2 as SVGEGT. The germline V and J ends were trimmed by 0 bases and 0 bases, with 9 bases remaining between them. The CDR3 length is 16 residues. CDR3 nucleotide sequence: TGTGCCAGCAGTTACTCGATTGGGGGTAGCAATCAGCCCCAGCATTTT. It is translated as CASSYSIGGSNQPQHF.

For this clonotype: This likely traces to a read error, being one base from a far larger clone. In nucleotides, the CDR3 is TGTGCCAGCAGTGAAGAAGCTAGCGGTCTCTACAAGCAGTACTTC. Residues: CASSEEASGLYKQYF. The chain joins TRBV13 to TRBJ2-7, with 7 bases fitting TRBD2. Germline V CDR1 and CDR2: PRHDT, FYEKMQ (reference sequence). The CDR3 is made up of 15 amino acids.

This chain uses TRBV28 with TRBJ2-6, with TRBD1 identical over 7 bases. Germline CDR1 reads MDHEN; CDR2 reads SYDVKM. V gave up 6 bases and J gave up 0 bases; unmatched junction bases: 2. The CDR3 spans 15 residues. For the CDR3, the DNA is TGTGCCAGCAGGACAGGGAGCTCTGGGGCCAACGTCCTGACTTTC. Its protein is CASRTGSSGANVLTF. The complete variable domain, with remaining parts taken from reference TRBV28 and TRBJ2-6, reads DVKVTQSSRYLVKRTGEKVFLECVQDMDHENMFWYRQDPGLGLRLIYFSYDVKMKEKGDIPEGYSVSREKKERFSLILESASTNQTSMYLCASRTGSSGANVLTFGAGSRLTVL.

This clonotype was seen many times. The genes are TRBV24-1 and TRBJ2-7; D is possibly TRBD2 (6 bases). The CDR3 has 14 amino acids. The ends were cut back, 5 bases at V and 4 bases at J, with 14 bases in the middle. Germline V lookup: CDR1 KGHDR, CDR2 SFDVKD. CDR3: CATSVGPGVYEQYF. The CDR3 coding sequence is TGTGCCACCAGTGTCGGCCCGGGGGTTTACGAGCAGTACTTC.

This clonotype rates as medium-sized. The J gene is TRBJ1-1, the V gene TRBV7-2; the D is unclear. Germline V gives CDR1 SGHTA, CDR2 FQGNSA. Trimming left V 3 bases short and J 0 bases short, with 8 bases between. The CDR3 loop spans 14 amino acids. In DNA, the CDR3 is TGTGCCAGCAGCTTTGAACAGCTGAACACTGAAGCTTTCTTT. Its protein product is CASSFEQLNTEAFF.

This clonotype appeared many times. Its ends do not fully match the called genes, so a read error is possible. The CDR3 is CASSRTGGPQSHF. CDR3 sequence (DNA): TGTGCCAGCAGCCGGACAGGTGGCCCTCAATCCCACTTC. The V gene is TRBV28, the J gene TRBJ2-1; TRBD1 aligns across 7 bases. The germline gives CDR1 MDHEN, CDR2 SYDVKM. The CDR3 totals 13 residues.

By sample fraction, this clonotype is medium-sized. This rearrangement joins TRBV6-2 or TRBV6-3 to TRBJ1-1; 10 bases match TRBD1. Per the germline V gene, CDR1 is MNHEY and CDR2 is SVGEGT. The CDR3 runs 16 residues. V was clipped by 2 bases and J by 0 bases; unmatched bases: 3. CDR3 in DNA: TGTGCCAGCAGTTACGTGACAGGGGGCCTGAACACTGAAGCTTTCTTT. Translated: CASSYVTGGLNTEAFF.

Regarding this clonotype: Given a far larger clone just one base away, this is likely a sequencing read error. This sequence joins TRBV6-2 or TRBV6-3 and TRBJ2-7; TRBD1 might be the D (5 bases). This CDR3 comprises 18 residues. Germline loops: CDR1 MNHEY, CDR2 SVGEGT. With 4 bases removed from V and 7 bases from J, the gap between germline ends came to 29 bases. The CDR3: CASSSSDMGRTLKNEQYF. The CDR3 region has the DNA TGTGCCAGCAGTTCCTCGGACATGGGGCGGACGCTGAAGAATGAGCAGTACTTC.

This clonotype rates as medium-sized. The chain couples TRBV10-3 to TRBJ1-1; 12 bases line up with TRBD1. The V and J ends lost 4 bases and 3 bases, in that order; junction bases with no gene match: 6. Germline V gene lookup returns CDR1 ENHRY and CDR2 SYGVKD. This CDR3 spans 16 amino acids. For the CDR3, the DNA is TGTGCCATCAGTGGGGGACAGGGGGCTGGGGACACTGAAGCTTTCTTT. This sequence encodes CAISGGQGAGDTEAFF.

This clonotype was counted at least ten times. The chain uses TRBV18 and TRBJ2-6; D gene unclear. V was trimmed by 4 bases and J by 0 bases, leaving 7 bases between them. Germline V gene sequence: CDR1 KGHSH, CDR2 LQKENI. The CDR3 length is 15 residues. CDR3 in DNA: TGTGCCAGCTCACTTCGGAGCTCTGGGGCCAACGTCCTGACTTTC. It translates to CASSLRSSGANVLTF. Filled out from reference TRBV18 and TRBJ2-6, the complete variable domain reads NAGVMQNPRHLVRRRGQEARLRCSPMKGHSHVYWYRQLPEEGLKFMVYLQKENIIDESGMPKERFSAEFPKEGPSILRIQQVVRGDSAAYFCASSLRSSGANVLTFGAGSRLTVL.

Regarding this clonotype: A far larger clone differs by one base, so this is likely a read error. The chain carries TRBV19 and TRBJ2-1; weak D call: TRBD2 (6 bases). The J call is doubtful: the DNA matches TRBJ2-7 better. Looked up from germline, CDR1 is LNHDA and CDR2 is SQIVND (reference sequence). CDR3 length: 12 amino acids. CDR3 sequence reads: CACSIFGGEQYF. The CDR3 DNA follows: TGTGCCTGTAGTATTTTCGGGGGCGAGCAGTACTTC.

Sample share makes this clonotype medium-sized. CDR3 protein: CASSLAVRASEQFF. The CDR3 region has the DNA TGTGCCAGCAGCTTAGCGGTCAGGGCAAGTGAGCAGTTCTTC. The chain links TRBV7-9 to TRBJ2-1; D is possibly TRBD1 (5 bases). This CDR3 spans 14 amino acids. Germline CDR1 SEHNR, CDR2 FQNEAQ (reference sequence). The germline V and J ends were trimmed by 0 bases and 9 bases, with 12 bases remaining between them.

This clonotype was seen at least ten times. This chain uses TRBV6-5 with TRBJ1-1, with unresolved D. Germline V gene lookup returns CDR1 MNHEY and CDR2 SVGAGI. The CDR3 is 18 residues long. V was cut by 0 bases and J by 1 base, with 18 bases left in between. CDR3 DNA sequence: TGTGCCAGCAGTTACTCTTTCGGACCGCAAAGGGCGAACACTGAAGCTTTCTTT. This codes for CASSYSFGPQRANTEAFF.

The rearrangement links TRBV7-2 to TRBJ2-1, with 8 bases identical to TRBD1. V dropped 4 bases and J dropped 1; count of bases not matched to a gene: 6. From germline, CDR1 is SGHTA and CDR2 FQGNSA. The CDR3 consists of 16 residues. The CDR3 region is CASSSGTGRSYNEQFF. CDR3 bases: TGTGCCAGCAGCTCAGGGACAGGAAGGTCCTACAATGAGCAGTTCTTC. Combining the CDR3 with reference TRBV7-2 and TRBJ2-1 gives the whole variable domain GAGVSQSPSNKVTEKGKDVELRCDPISGHTALYWYRQSLGQGLEFLIYFQGNSAPDKSGLPSDRFSAERTGGSVSTLTIQRTQQEDSAVYLCASSSGTGRSYNEQFFGPGTRLTVL.

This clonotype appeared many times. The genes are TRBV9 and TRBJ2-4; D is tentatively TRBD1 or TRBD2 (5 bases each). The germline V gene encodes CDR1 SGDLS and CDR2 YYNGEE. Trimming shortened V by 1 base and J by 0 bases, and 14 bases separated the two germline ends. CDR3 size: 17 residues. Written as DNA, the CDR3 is TGTGCCAGCAGCGTAACCCTGGGGGATCTAGCCAAAAACATTCAGTACTTC. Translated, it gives CASSVTLGDLAKNIQYF.

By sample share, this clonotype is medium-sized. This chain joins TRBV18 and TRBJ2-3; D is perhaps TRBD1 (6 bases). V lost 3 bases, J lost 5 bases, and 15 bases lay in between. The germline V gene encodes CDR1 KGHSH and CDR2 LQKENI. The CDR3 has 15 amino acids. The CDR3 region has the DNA TGTGCCAGCTCACCGTCCGGGACAACCCTAGATACGCAGTATTTT. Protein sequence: CASSPSGTTLDTQYF.

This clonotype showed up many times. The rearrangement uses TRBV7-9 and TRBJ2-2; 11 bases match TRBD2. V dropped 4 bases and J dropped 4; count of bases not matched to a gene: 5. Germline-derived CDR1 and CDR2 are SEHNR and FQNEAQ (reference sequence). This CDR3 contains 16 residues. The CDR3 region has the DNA TGTGCCAGCAGCTCTACTAGCGGGAGCCCCACCGGGGAGCTGTTTTTT. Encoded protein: CASSSTSGSPTGELFF.

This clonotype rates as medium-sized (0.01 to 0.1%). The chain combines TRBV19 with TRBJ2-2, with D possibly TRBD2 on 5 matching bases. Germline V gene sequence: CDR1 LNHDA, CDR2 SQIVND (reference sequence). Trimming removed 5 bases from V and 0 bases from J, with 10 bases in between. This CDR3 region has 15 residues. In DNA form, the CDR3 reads TGTGCCAGTAGTCCCACTAGTACGAACACCGGGGAGCTGTTTTTT. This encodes CASSPTSTNTGELFF.

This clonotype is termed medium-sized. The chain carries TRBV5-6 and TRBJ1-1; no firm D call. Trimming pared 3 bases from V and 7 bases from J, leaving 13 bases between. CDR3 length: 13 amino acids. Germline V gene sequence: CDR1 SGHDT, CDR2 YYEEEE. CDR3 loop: CASSSQGRDEAFF. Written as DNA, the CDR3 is TGTGCCAGCAGCTCGCAAGGGAGGGATGAAGCTTTCTTT. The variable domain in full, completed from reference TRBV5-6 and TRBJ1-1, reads DAGVTQSPTHLIKTRGQQVTLRCSPKSGHDTVSWYQQALGQGPQFIFQYYEEEERQRGNFPDRFSGHQFPNYSSELNVNALLLGDSALYLCASSSQGRDEAFFGQGTRLTVV.

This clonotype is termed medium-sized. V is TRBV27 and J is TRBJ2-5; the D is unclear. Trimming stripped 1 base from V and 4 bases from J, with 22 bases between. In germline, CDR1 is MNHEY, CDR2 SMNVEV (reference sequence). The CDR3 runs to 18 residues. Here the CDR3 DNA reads TGTGCCAGCAGTTTATTATGGATGCCGGAACACCTGGGAGAGACCCAGTACTTC. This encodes CASSLLWMPEHLGETQYF.